This entry concerns a single T cell receptor (beta chain). Antigen specificity is unknown. Via MiXCR, TCRdb re-called the RT-PCR reads, giving one row per CDR3 protein. The profile shows more than 550,000 distinct CDR3 sequences, roughly 12% of them singletons. The data stem from a study of response to subunit inactivated influenza vaccine. V was clipped by 4 bases and J by 4 bases, with 13 bases between them. Per germline, CDR1 LNHNV and CDR2 YYDKDF (reference sequence). This CDR3 spans 14 amino acids. Regarding the study as a whole: Authors proposed each seasonal influenza vaccination draws in few new T cells.

V usage is TRBV15 and J usage is TRBJ1-1; D is undetermined. The TCR sequence derives from a man aged 50-59 years who received an inactivated influenza vaccine. Sequencing was performed on PBMCs from blood, taken on the day of vaccination. CDR3 amino acids: CATSTLTGSTEAFF. In DNA, the CDR3 is TGTGCCACCAGCACCCTAACCGGGAGCACTGAAGCTTTCTTT.